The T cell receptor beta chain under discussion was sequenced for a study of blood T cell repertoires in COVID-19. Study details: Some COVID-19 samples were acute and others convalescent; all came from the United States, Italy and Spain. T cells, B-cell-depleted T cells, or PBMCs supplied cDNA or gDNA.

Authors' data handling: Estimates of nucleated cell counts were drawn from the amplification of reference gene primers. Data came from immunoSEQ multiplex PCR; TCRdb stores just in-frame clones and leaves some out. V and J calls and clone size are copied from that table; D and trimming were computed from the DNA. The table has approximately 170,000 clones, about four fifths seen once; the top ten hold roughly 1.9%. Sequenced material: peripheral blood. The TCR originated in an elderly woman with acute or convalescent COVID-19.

CDR3: CASSQDEGRAAFF. For the CDR3, the DNA is TGCGCCAGCAGCCAAGATGAAGGGCGGGCAGCTTTCTTT. This sequence joins TRBV4-3 and TRBJ1-1; no clear D. V was cut by 0 bases and J by 10 bases, with 12 bases left in between. Per germline, CDR1 LGHNA and CDR2 YSLEER. CDR3 length equals 13 residues.